This record looks at one T cell receptor (beta chain) sequence and its context. These data are taken from a study of T-cell reconstitution after alpha-beta-depleted transplantation in children. The authors prepared the TCRbeta library with unique molecular identifiers. Each CDR3 protein is one row after TCRdb ran MiXCR on the PCR reads. The profile shows 600,000 to 700,000 distinct CDR3 sequences, around 12% of them singletons. The germline CDR1 and CDR2 sequences are DFQATT and SNEGSKA (reference sequence). This CDR3 contains 16 residues. V lost 5 bases and J lost 4; bases outside the gene matches: 14.

The chain combines TRBV20-1 with TRBJ2-3; 8 positions match TRBD2. This TCR derives from a girl aged 2-9 years with congenital amegakaryocytic thrombocytopenia, due to receive a stem cell transplant. Sequenced material: PBMCs, taken before TCRalphabeta/CD19-depleted stem cell transplant. In DNA, the CDR3 is TGCAGTGCTCGGGAGACGGTGGCTAGCGGGCCAGATACGCAGTATTTT. The encoded protein is CSARETVASGPDTQYF.